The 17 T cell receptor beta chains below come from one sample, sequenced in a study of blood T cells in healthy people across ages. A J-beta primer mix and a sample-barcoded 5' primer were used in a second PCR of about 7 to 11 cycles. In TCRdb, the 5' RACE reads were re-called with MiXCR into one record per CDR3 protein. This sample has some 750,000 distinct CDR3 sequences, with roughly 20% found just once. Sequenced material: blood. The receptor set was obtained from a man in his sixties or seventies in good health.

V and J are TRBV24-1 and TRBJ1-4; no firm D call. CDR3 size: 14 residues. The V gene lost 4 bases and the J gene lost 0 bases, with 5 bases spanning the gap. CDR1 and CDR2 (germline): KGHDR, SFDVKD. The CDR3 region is CATSEAATNEKLFF. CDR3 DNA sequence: TGTGCCACCAGTGAGGCAGCAACTAATGAAAAACTGTTTTTT.

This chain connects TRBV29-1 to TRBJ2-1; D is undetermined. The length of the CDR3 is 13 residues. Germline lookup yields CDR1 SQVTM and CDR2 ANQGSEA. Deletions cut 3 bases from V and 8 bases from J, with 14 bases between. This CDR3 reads CSVDQIGYDEQFF. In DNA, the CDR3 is TGCAGCGTTGATCAGATCGGTTACGATGAGCAGTTCTTC.

The CDR3 spells CASSQDQGWLEGYTF. The CDR3 DNA reads TGTGCCAGCAGCCAAGATCAGGGTTGGCTCGAGGGCTACACCTTC. The chain joins TRBV3-1 to TRBJ1-2; tentatively, D is TRBD1 (5 bases). V was trimmed by 0 bases and J by 8 bases, leaving 16 bases between them. CDR3 length: 15 residues. The germline gives CDR1 LGHDT, CDR2 YNNKEL (reference sequence).

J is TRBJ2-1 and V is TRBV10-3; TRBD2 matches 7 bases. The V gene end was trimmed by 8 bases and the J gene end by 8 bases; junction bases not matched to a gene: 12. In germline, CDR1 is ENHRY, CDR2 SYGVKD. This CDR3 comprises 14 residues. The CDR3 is CAIGRAGSVDEQFF. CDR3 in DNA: TGTGCCATCGGTCGAGCGGGAAGTGTAGATGAGCAGTTCTTC.

The CDR3 is CASSGDRGPYNEQFF. The CDR3 coding sequence is TGTGCCAGCAGTGGGGACAGGGGGCCCTACAATGAGCAGTTCTTC. This chain uses TRBV6-1 with TRBJ2-1; 12 bases agree with TRBD1. The J segment lost 2 bases and the V segment lost 4 bases, leaving 0 bases of the junction unmatched. Germline assignment: CDR1 MNHNS and CDR2 SASEGT. This CDR3 spans 15 amino acids.

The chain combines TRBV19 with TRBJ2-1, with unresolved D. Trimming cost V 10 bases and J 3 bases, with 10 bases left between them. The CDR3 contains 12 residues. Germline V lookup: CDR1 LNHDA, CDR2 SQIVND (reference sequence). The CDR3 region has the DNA TGTGCCACTTTAGATTACTACAATGAGCAGTTCTTC. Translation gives CATLDYYNEQFF.

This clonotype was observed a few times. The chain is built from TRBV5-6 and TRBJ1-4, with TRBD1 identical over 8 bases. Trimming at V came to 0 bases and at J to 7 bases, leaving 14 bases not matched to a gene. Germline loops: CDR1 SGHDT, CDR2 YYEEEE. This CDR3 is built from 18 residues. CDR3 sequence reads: CASSLVGTGGGSLEKLFF. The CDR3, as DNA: TGTGCCAGCAGCTTGGTGGGGACAGGAGGAGGGAGCCTTGAAAAACTGTTTTTT.

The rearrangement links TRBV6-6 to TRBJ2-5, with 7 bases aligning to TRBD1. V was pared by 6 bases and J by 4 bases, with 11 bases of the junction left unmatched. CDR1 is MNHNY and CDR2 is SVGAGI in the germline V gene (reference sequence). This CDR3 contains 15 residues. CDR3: CASRRGQELLETQYF. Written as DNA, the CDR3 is TGTGCCAGCAGACGCGGACAGGAGTTACTAGAGACCCAGTACTTC.

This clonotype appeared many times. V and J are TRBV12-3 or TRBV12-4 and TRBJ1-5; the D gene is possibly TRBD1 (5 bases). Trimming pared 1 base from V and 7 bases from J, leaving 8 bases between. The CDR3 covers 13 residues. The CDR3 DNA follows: TGTGCCAGCAGTTTAGGGGCAGGGCAGCCCCAGCATTTT. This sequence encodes CASSLGAGQPQHF.

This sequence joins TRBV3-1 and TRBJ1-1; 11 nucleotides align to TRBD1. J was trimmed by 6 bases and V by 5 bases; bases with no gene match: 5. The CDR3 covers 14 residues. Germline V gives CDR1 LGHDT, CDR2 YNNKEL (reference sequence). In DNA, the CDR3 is TGTGCCAGCAGCGCCGGACAGGGGGCGTCTGAAGCTTTCTTT. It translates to CASSAGQGASEAFF.

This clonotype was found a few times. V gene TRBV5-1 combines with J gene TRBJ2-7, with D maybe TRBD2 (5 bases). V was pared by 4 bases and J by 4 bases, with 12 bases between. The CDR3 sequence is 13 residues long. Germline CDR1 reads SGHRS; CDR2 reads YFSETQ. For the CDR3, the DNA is TGCGCCAGCAGCCTGGACTCTTTTTACGAGCAGTACGTC. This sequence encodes CASSLDSFYEQYV.

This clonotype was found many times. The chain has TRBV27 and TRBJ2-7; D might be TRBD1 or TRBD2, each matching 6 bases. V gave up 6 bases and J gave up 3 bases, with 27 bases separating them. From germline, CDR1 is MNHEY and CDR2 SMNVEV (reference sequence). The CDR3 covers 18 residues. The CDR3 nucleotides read TGTGCCAGCAGCGGAGGGGGTCAAGTTATTACCCAATACTACGAGCAGTACGTC. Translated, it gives CASSGGGQVITQYYEQYV.

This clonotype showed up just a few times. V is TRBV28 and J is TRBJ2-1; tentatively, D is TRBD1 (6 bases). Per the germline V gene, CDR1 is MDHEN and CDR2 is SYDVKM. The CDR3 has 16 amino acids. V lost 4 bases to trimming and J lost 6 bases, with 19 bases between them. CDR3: CASSSQGSLLGNEQFF. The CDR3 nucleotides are TGTGCCAGCAGTTCCCAGGGGTCCCTACTTGGCAATGAGCAGTTCTTC. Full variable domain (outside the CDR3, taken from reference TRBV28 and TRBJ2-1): DVKVTQSSRYLVKRTGEKVFLECVQDMDHENMFWYRQDPGLGLRLIYFSYDVKMKEKGDIPEGYSVSREKKERFSLILESASTNQTSMYLCASSSQGSLLGNEQFFGPGTRLTVL.

The CDR3 protein is CATSEGVNRNQPQHF. DNA of the CDR3: TGTGCCACCAGTGAGGGGGTTAATCGCAATCAGCCCCAGCATTTT. V is TRBV24-1 and J is TRBJ1-5, with D possibly matching TRBD1 (5 bases). CDR1 and CDR2 from the germline V gene are KGHDR and SFDVKD. V was cut by 4 bases and J by 2 bases, with 11 bases left in between. CDR3 length: 15 amino acids.

The CDR3 loop is CSASNRLEPNQPQHF. The CDR3 DNA follows: TGCAGTGCTAGCAACAGACTGGAGCCAAATCAGCCCCAGCATTTT. This chain joins TRBV20-1 and TRBJ1-5, with D unresolved. V was pared by 3 bases and J by 4 bases, with 16 bases between. This CDR3 is 15 amino acids long. Germline V gene sequence: CDR1 DFQATT, CDR2 SNEGSKA (reference sequence).

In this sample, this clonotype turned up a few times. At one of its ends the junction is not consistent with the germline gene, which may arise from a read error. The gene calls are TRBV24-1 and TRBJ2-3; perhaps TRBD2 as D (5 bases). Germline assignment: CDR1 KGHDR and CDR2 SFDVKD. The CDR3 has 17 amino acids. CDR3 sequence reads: CATSDTSPGSDADTQCF. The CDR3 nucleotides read TGTGCCACCAGTGATACGAGCCCGGGGAGTGATGCGGATACGCAGTGTTTT.

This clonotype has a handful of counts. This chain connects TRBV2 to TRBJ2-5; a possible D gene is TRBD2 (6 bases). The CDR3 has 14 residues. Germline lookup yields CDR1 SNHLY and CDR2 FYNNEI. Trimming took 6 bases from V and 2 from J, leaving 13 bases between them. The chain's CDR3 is CASRRGLLQETQYF. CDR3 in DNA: TGTGCCAGCAGGCGTGGACTATTACAAGAGACCCAGTACTTC.